The present TCR beta chain was sequenced within a study of T cells in Graves' hyperthyroidism and ophthalmopathy. Study results and caveats: In the analysis, a 13 V-J model separated ophthalmopathy from stable hyperthyroidism.

This clonotype has just a few counts. Its antigen is still unknown. The germline CDR1 and CDR2 sequences are MNHNS and SASEGT. Trimming stripped 1 base from V and 0 bases from J, with 13 bases between. The CDR3 loop spans 18 amino acids. Researchers amplified the TCR beta CDR3 regions from RNA transcripts. The study used the HTBI primer set for a first-round RT-PCR of the TCR CDR3. Via MiXCR, TCRdb re-called the multiplex PCR reads, giving one row per CDR3 protein. The sample includes hundreds of thousands of distinct CDR3 sequences, over 35% of them seen just once. Material: blood. V is TRBV6-1 and J is TRBJ1-6; D possibly corresponds to TRBD1 (5 bases). The origin of this receptor is a man aged 18 to 29 with Graves' hyperthyroidism. This CDR3 is CASSEEYWGRSYNSPLHF. Written as DNA, the CDR3 is TGTGCCAGCAGTGAAGAGTATTGGGGACGCTCCTATAATTCACCCCTCCACTTT.